The source of this T cell receptor (beta chain) is a study of blood T cells in healthy people across ages. Study-wide points: Diversity was higher, and naive CD4+ cells more numerous, in long-lived donors than in aged donors.

Primed by a sample-barcoded 5' primer and a J-beta primer mix, a second PCR proceeded for about 6 to 12 cycles. Each CDR3 protein gets one entry after TCRdb re-called the 5' RACE reads with MiXCR. There are 750,000 or so distinct CDR3 sequences in the sample; 20% to 25% occur only once, and just under 9.5% lies in the top ten. As to this clonotype: Antigen unknown.

There are 13 residues in the CDR3. Germline lookup yields CDR1 SEHNR and CDR2 FQNEAQ (reference sequence). Isolation per sample recovered at least 7 million PBMCs. The same specimen was also included in a second study, on T cells of mothers and their children. This second report adds: Six or seven children, together with their three healthy Caucasian mothers, made up the donors. Each mother gave over 9.5 million TCR beta CDR3 reads; each child, about 3 million.

The rearrangement joins TRBV7-9 to TRBJ2-1; the match to TRBD1 covers 8 bases. The J call is uncertain, as TRBJ2-7 better fits the DNA end. The source is a boy younger than 18 in good health. The material sequenced was blood. In DNA, the CDR3 is TGTGCCGGTGGGACAGGTCCTTCGGGGGAGCAGTACTTC. It translates to CAGGTGPSGEQYF.